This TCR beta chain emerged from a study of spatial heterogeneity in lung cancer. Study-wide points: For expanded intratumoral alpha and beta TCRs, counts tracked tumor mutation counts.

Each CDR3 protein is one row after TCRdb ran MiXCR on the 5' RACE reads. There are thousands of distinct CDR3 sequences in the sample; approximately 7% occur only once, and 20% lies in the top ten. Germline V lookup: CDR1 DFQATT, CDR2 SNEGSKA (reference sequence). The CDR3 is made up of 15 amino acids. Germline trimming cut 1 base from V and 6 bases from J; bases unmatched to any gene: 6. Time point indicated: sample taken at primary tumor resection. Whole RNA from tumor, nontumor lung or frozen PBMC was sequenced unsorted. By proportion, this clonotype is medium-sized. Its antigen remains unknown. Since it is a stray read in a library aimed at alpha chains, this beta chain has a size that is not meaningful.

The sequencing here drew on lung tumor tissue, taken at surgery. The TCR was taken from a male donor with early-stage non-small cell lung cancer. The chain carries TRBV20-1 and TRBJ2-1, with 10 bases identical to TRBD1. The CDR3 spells CSARVGQGVGNEQFF. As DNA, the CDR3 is TGCAGTGCTAGAGTCGGACAGGGGGTTGGCAATGAGCAGTTCTTC.